The source of this T cell receptor beta chain is a study of blood T cell repertoires in COVID-19. On the study more broadly: Sample material is recorded as cDNA or gDNA derived from T cells, B-cell-depleted T cells, or PBMCs.

Per the authors' pipeline: Nucleated cell number was recorded as an estimate derived from reference gene primer amplification. Measured with immunoSEQ multiplex PCR; TCRdb has only the in-frame clones, and not every one. V and J calls and clone size are those listed in that table; D and trimming were worked out from the DNA. The sample consists of about 240,000 clones, 86% of them appearing once. The CDR3 runs to 15 residues. Germline V gene data show CDR1 as MDHEN and CDR2 as SYDVKM. Trimming pared 3 bases from V and 0 bases from J, leaving 9 bases between. This sequence joins TRBV28 and TRBJ1-5, with D possibly being TRBD1 (6 bases). Sequencing was performed on peripheral blood. The receptor was derived from a man aged 55 to 70 with acute or convalescent COVID-19. CDR3 sequence reads: CASSFRQDSNQPQHF. The DNA for the CDR3 is TGTGCCAGCAGTTTCAGACAGGATAGCAATCAGCCCCAGCATTTT.